Listed here are 10 T cell receptor beta chains from one sample, sequenced in a study of vaccination and CD4 T cells after COVID-19. Researchers used the Oncomine TCR Beta short-read assay to sequence DNA from cultured CD4+ T cells. TCRdb redid the calling of the PCR reads with MiXCR, one entry per CDR3 protein. This table has some 7,000 distinct CDR3 sequences, roughly 30% appearing once. These TCRs are of unknown antigen specificity. Stated treatment: roughly 11-day PBMC culture with coronavirus spike peptide pools or control peptides (ViraFEST assay). An unexposed donor provided the CD4+ T cells, which were collected before the COVID-19 pandemic (2011-2018). What was sequenced was CD4+ T cells from blood, cultured in vitro. Source of these receptors: a human donor in good health.

In this sample, this clonotype is medium-sized (0.01 to 0.1%). The chain uses TRBV27 and TRBJ2-2, with TRBD1 identical over 7 bases. CDR1 and CDR2 (germline): MNHEY, SMNVEV (reference sequence). Losses at the gene ends were 5 bases for V and 5 bases for J; bases not matched to a gene: 5. This CDR3 has 14 amino acids. The CDR3 loop reads CASSITQGTGELFF. DNA for the CDR3: TGTGCCAGCAGTATCACACAGGGGACCGGGGAGCTGTTTTTT.

The chain employs TRBV5-6 and TRBJ2-7; D is unclear. With 7 bases removed from V and 3 bases from J, the gap between germline ends came to 17 bases. CDR1 is SGHDT and CDR2 is YYEEEE in the germline V gene. CDR3 length: 14 residues. The CDR3 DNA follows: TGTGCCAGCGCCGGTGGCGGCGTTTACTACGAGCAGTACTTC. Translating gives CASAGGGVYYEQYF.

CDR3 DNA: TGCGCCAGCAGTTGGGACAGACTTAACTATGGCTACACCTTC. Residues: CASSWDRLNYGYTF. This chain joins TRBV10-2 and TRBJ1-2; 7 bases are a match to TRBD1. The germline gives CDR1 WSHSY, CDR2 SAAADI. The CDR3 totals 14 residues. V trimming: 5 bases; J trimming: 1 base; junction bases outside the gene matches: 4.

The rearrangement uses TRBV30 and TRBJ1-1, with a weak D call TRBD1 (5 bases). Trimming pared 2 bases from V and 1 base from J, leaving 17 bases between. This CDR3 comprises 16 residues. Germline CDR1 GTSNPN, CDR2 SVGIG (reference sequence). In nucleotides, the CDR3 is TGTGCCTGGAGTAGAGTAACAGGTCGGAGGAACACTGAAGCTTTCTTT. Translated: CAWSRVTGRRNTEAFF. The variable domain in full, with the rest retrieved from reference TRBV30 and TRBJ1-1, is SQTIHQWPATLVQPVGSPLSLECTVEGTSNPNLYWYRQAAGRGLQLLFYSVGIGQISSEVPQNLSASRPQDRQFILSSKKLLLSDSGFYLCAWSRVTGRRNTEAFFGQGTRLTVV.

This clonotype was counted between two and nine times. The chain links TRBV7-8 to TRBJ2-5; D gene unclear. V was shortened by 3 bases and J by 2 bases, with 10 bases between the two germline ends. CDR1 is SGHVS and CDR2 is FQNEAQ in the germline V gene. The CDR3 is made up of 14 amino acids. The CDR3 loop is CASSFNTQQETQYF. CDR3 DNA: TGTGCCAGCAGCTTCAATACACAGCAAGAGACCCAGTACTTC.

The chain joins TRBV28 to TRBJ2-2; D tentatively fits TRBD1 or TRBD2 (5 bases each). The length of the CDR3 is 14 residues. The V and J ends lost 7 bases and 4 bases respectively, with 13 bases between them. Germline CDR1 reads MDHEN; CDR2 reads SYDVKM. CDR3 loop: CASTRTGRTGELFF. The CDR3 DNA sequence: TGTGCCAGCACCAGGACGGGACGCACCGGGGAGCTGTTTTTT.

The chain combines TRBV29-1 with TRBJ1-2; D is uncertain. There are 12 residues in the CDR3. With 4 bases removed from V and 1 base from J, the gap between germline ends came to 7 bases. The germline V gene encodes CDR1 SQVTM and CDR2 ANQGSEA. CDR3 sequence (DNA): TGCAGCGTTGGAGCCGGTAACTATGGCTACACCTTC. Its translation: CSVGAGNYGYTF.

This clonotype was detected a few times. J is TRBJ2-7 and V is TRBV7-6, with 9 bases identical to TRBD2. This CDR3 spans 17 amino acids. Germline-derived CDR1 and CDR2 are SGHVS and FNYEAQ. V gave up 3 bases and J gave up 1 base; unmatched junction bases: 10. CDR3 nucleotides: TGTGCCAGCAGCTTGACCACTAGCGGGTGGGATTCCTACGAGCAGTACTTC. This encodes CASSLTTSGWDSYEQYF.

This clonotype has only a few counts. The V and J genes are TRBV6-1 and TRBJ1-2; D gene unclear. Germline CDR1 is MNHNS and CDR2 is SASEGT. V dropped 6 bases and J dropped 2 bases, with 16 bases sitting between them. This CDR3 region has 15 residues. The CDR3, as DNA: TGTGCCAGCAGCCGGACGGTCAATTCCAACTATGGCTACACCTTC. This encodes CASSRTVNSNYGYTF.

V usage is TRBV5-4 and J usage is TRBJ1-2; D is unresolved. Per germline, CDR1 SGHNT and CDR2 YYREEE (reference sequence). V was shortened by 4 bases and J by 7 bases, with 29 bases between the two germline ends. The CDR3 runs to 18 residues. In nucleotides, the CDR3 is TGTGCCAGCAGCCCGGGCACGGGTTCGGAAGGACGAGCGGGTGGCTACACCTTC. Translation: CASSPGTGSEGRAGGYTF.